Presented here are 21 T cell receptor beta chains from one specimen sequenced in a study of OX40 agonist ivuxolimab in advanced cancers. TCRdb keeps only in-frame clones here, not all; method: immunoSEQ multiplex PCR. The repertoire includes approximately 30,000 clones, approximately 80% of them detected once, and about 12% sits in the top ten. Sequencing was performed on CD4+ or CD8+ T cells sorted from blood, taken in a trial of the OX40 agonist ivuxolimab. The source of these receptors is an adult with an advanced solid tumor such as melanoma, head and neck, liver or kidney cancer.

By sample fraction, this clone is medium-sized. V usage is TRBV19 and J usage is TRBJ1-1; 9 bases align to TRBD1. V lost 9 bases, J lost 1 base, and 12 bases stayed unmatched. Germline V gene data show CDR1 as LNHDA and CDR2 as SQIVND (reference sequence). CDR3 length: 16 amino acids. The CDR3 coding sequence is TGTGCCAGCCACCCTCCCTCGACAGGGGGGAACACTGAAGCTTTCTTT. It translates to CASHPPSTGGNTEAFF.

The chain joins TRBV7-3 to TRBJ2-3; 9 bases map to TRBD2. CDR1 and CDR2 (germline): SGHTA, FQGTGA. The trim removed 2 bases at V and 0 bases at J, leaving 3 bases unmatched. The CDR3 is 16 residues long. The CDR3 loop is CASSLEAGGSTDTQYF. CDR3 nucleotides: TGTGCCAGCAGCTTAGAAGCGGGAGGAAGCACAGATACGCAGTATTTT.

This chain uses TRBV15 with TRBJ2-3; D may be TRBD1 (5 bases). The germline CDR1 and CDR2 sequences are LNHNV and YYDKDF (reference sequence). V lost 0 bases to trimming and J lost 2 bases, with 9 bases between them. This CDR3 contains 15 residues. The DNA of the CDR3 is TGTGCCACCAGCAGAGATAGGGGCGCCACAGATACGCAGTATTTT. Translating it yields CATSRDRGATDTQYF.

V is TRBV5-1 and J is TRBJ2-5; 9 nucleotides line up with TRBD1. Germline CDR1 SGHRS, CDR2 YFSETQ. J lost 5 bases, V lost 2 bases, and 10 bases had no gene match. The CDR3 loop spans 16 amino acids. Here the CDR3 reads CASSFHTKDRGETQYF. The DNA for the CDR3 is TGCGCCAGCAGCTTCCATACAAAAGACAGGGGGGAGACCCAGTACTTC.

This clone is a singleton in its sample. The chain carries TRBV7-9 and TRBJ1-6; the match to TRBD1 covers 7 bases. The germline gives CDR1 SEHNR, CDR2 FQNEAQ (reference sequence). J was trimmed by 9 bases and V by 4 bases; bases with no gene match: 6. This CDR3 spans 14 amino acids. In DNA, the CDR3 is TGTGCCAGCAGCTCCGGCCAGGGGGTTTCACCCCTCCACTTT. Its translation: CASSSGQGVSPLHF.

The chain is built from TRBV7-2 and TRBJ2-5; TRBD2 matches at 8 bases. TRBJ2-7 matches the DNA end more closely, so the J call is doubtful. Germline CDR1 and CDR2: SGHTA and FQGNSA. The CDR3 length is 16 residues. The CDR3, as DNA: TGTGCCAGCAGCTTAGCCCACGCGAGCGGGAGCGGCGAGCAGTACTTC. Translating gives CASSLAHASGSGEQYF.

The chain recombines TRBV11-2 with TRBJ2-1; D gene unclear. The germline CDR1 and CDR2 sequences are SGHAT and FQNNGV. The V and J ends lost 5 bases and 9 bases respectively, with 11 bases between them. CDR3 length: 12 amino acids. The DNA for the CDR3 is TGTGCCAGCAGCCCCCCGGTGGCTGAGCAGTTCTTC. This codes for CASSPPVAEQFF.

This chain joins TRBV27 and TRBJ2-1; either TRBD1 or TRBD2 may fit D (6 bases each). Trimming took 6 bases from V and 1 from J, leaving 13 bases between them. The CDR3 is 15 residues long. CDR1 is MNHEY, CDR2 SMNVEV, per germline (reference sequence). This chain's CDR3 is CASRTGASSYNEQFF. In nucleotides, the CDR3 is TGTGCCAGCAGGACGGGGGCATCTTCCTACAATGAGCAGTTCTTC.

This clone showed up just once. The chain combines TRBV29-1 with TRBJ1-4; maybe TRBD1 (6 bases). CDR1 SQVTM and CDR2 ANQGSEA come from the germline V gene. The CDR3 spans 14 residues. V lost 6 bases to trimming and J lost 8 bases, with 19 bases between them. Written as DNA, the CDR3 is TGCAGCGTCTCAGGGGCCGGAGCCGCGGAAAAACTGTTTTTT. Translated: CSVSGAGAAEKLFF.

Remarks on this clone: Other DNA sequences in this sample translate to the same CDR3. This chain joins TRBV7-9 and TRBJ2-1; D not resolved. Deletions cut 1 base from V and 0 bases from J, with 4 bases between. CDR1 is SEHNR and CDR2 is FQNEAQ in the germline V gene (reference sequence). The CDR3 runs 14 residues. The CDR3 region has the DNA TGTGCCAGCAGCTTAGGGCTCTCCTACAATGAGCAGTTCTTC. Translated, it gives CASSLGLSYNEQFF.

The chain's CDR3 is CASSSQGLAGGIQETQYF. The CDR3 DNA sequence: TGTGCCAGCAGCTCCCAGGGACTAGCGGGAGGCATCCAAGAGACCCAGTACTTC. The gene calls are TRBV7-3 and TRBJ2-5; 15 bases are a match to TRBD2. CDR3 length: 18 amino acids. V was pared by 4 bases and J by 1 base, with 7 bases of the junction left unmatched. The germline CDR1 and CDR2 sequences are SGHTA and FQGTGA. Filled out from reference TRBV7-3 and TRBJ2-5, the complete variable domain reads GAGVSQTPSNKVTEKGKYVELRCDPISGHTALYWYRQSLGQGPEFLIYFQGTGAADDSGLPNDRFFAVRPEGSVSTLKIQRTERGDSAVYLCASSSQGLAGGIQETQYFGPGTRLLVL.

V gene TRBV28 combines with J gene TRBJ2-1; 7 bases are shared with TRBD1. Germline CDR1 reads MDHEN; CDR2 reads SYDVKM. With 6 bases clipped from V and 10 bases from J, the junction kept 9 bases outside the gene matches. The CDR3 is 13 amino acids. DNA for the CDR3: TGTGCCAGCAGCTACAGGGGTTCGGGGGAGCAGTTCTTC. Its translation: CASSYRGSGEQFF.

The rearrangement joins TRBV27 to TRBJ1-2; tentatively, D is TRBD1 (5 bases). The CDR3 is 14 residues long. The V end was cut by 2 bases, the J end by 0 bases, with 7 bases between. Germline loops: CDR1 MNHEY, CDR2 SMNVEV (reference sequence). This chain's CDR3 is CASSLRGANYGYTF. DNA of the CDR3: TGTGCCAGCAGTTTAAGAGGGGCTAACTATGGCTACACCTTC.

The genes are TRBV9 and TRBJ1-1, with D perhaps matching TRBD1 (5 bases). This CDR3 spans 15 amino acids. Per germline, CDR1 SGDLS and CDR2 YYNGEE. V gave up 0 bases and J gave up 0 bases, with 9 bases separating them. This CDR3 is CASSVGDFMNTEAFF. In DNA, the CDR3 is TGTGCCAGCAGCGTAGGGGACTTCATGAACACTGAAGCTTTCTTT.

The genes are TRBV29-1 and TRBJ1-1; D is possibly TRBD1 (6 bases). The ends were cut back, 4 bases at V and 3 bases at J, with 12 bases in the middle. The CDR3 sequence is 13 residues long. The V gene's germline CDR1 is SQVTM and CDR2 ANQGSEA. CDR3 DNA: TGCAGCGTTGGCAGGGGCGCGTACACTGAAGCTTTCTTT. It translates to CSVGRGAYTEAFF.

The rearrangement joins TRBV28 to TRBJ2-5, with 9 bases fitting TRBD2. V gave up 3 bases and J gave up 4 bases; unmatched junction bases: 6. The CDR3 consists of 15 residues. The germline CDR1 and CDR2 sequences are MDHEN and SYDVKM. CDR3 bases: TGTGCCAGCAGTTTGGGACTAGCTGCGACAGAGACCCAGTACTTC. Translated: CASSLGLAATETQYF.

This clone has just a few counts. V is TRBV15 and J is TRBJ1-1, with D hard to call. Germline V gene sequence: CDR1 LNHNV, CDR2 YYDKDF (reference sequence). V gave up 1 base and J gave up 3 bases, with 6 bases separating them. CDR3 size: 13 residues. DNA for the CDR3: TGTGCCACCAGCAGAGGGGTGGACACTGAAGCTTTCTTT. Its translation: CATSRGVDTEAFF.

J is TRBJ1-6 and V is TRBV9; D is undetermined. The V gene's germline CDR1 is SGDLS and CDR2 YYNGEE. This CDR3 is 14 amino acids long. Trimming removed 2 bases from V and 7 bases from J, with 10 bases in between. In nucleotides, the CDR3 is TGTGCCAGCAGCGTGGGCGGACTAAATTCACCCCTCCACTTT. Its protein is CASSVGGLNSPLHF.

J is TRBJ1-2 and V is TRBV6-5; weak D call: TRBD1 (5 bases). CDR1 and CDR2 from the germline V gene are MNHEY and SVGAGI. V lost 4 bases, J lost 4 bases, and 7 bases lay in between. CDR3 length equals 12 residues. CDR3: CASSFDSYGYTF. The CDR3 DNA is TGTGCCAGCAGTTTCGACAGCTATGGCTACACCTTC.

The rearrangement uses TRBV7-2 and TRBJ2-7; D perhaps matches TRBD1 (6 bases). Germline values: CDR1 SGHTA, CDR2 FQGNSA. CDR3 length equals 14 residues. The V end was cut by 5 bases, the J end by 0 bases, with 11 bases between. CDR3 region: CASSDRDNSYEQYF. DNA for the CDR3: TGTGCCAGCAGCGACCGGGACAACTCCTACGAGCAGTACTTC. The variable domain in full, completed from reference TRBV7-2 and TRBJ2-7, reads GAGVSQSPSNKVTEKGKDVELRCDPISGHTALYWYRQSLGQGLEFLIYFQGNSAPDKSGLPSDRFSAERTGGSVSTLTIQRTQQEDSAVYLCASSDRDNSYEQYFGPGTRLTVT.

The chain employs TRBV29-1 and TRBJ1-5, with 7 bases aligning to TRBD1. CDR1 is SQVTM and CDR2 is ANQGSEA in the germline V gene. With 6 bases clipped from V and 7 bases from J, the junction kept 6 bases outside the gene matches. This CDR3 contains 12 residues. DNA of the CDR3: TGCAGCGTGGTAGGGGGCAGGCAGCCCCAGCATTTT. Residues: CSVVGGRQPQHF.